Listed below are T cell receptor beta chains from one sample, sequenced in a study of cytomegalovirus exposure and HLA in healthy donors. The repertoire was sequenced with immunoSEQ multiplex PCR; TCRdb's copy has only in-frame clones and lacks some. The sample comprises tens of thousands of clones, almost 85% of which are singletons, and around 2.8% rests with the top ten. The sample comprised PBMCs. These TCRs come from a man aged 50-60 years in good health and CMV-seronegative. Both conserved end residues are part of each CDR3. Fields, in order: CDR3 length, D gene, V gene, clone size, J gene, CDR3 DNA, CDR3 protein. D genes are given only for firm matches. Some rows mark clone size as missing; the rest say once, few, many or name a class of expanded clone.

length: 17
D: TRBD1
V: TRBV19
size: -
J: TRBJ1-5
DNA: TGTGCCAGTAGTACGGGACAGGGATTACGGAGCAATCAGCCCCAGCATTTT
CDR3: CASSTGQGLRSNQPQHF

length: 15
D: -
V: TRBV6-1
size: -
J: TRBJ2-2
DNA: TGTGCCAGCAGTTCTTGGCAGTCCAACCCCGGGGAGCTGTTTTTT
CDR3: CASSSWQSNPGELFF

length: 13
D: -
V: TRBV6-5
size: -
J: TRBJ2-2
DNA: TGTGCCAGCAGGGTCCAGGGAGGTGGGGAGCTGTTTTTT
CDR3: CASRVQGGGELFF

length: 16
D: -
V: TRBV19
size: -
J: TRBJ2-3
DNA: TGTGCCAGTAGTATAGGTGCCAGGGTGGGCACAGATACGCAGTATTTT
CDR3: CASSIGARVGTDTQYF

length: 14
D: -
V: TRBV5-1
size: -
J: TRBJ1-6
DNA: TGCGCCAGCAGCCCCGGGGGGGATCAATCACCCCTCCACTTT
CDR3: CASSPGGDQSPLHF

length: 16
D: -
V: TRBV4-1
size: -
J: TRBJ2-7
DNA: TGCGCCAGCAAACCTTCCCAGGGCAGCCGCCCCCACGAGCAGTACTTC
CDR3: CASKPSQGSRPHEQYF

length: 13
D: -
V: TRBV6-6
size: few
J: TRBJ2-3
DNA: TGTGCCAGCAGTGCCGGGAGAGCAGATACGCAGTATTTT
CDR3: CASSAGRADTQYF

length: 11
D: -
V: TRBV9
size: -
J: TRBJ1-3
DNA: TGTGCCAGCAGCGTAGGGGCGGGGGTTTATTTT
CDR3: CASSVGAGVYF

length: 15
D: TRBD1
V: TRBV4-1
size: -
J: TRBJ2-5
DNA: TGCGCCAGCAGCCGCGCGGGGACAGGACAAGAGACCCAGTACTTC
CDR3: CASSRAGTGQETQYF

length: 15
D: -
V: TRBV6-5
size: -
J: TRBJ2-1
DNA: TGTGCCAGCGGCATTAGGGGGGGCGTATCCAATGAGCAGTTCTTC
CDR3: CASGIRGGVSNEQFF

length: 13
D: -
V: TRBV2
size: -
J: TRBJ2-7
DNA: TGTGCCAGCAGGAGGGGGAGGGACTACGAGCAGTACTTC
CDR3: CASRRGRDYEQYF

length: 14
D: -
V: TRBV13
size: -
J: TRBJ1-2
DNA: TGTGCCAGCAGCTTATCAGGGGACCCCTATGGCTACACCTTC
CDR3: CASSLSGDPYGYTF

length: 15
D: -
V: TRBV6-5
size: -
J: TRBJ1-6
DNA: TGTGCCAGCAGTTCCGGAGGGTTTGGAGGGTCACCCCTCCACTTT
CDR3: CASSSGGFGGSPLHF

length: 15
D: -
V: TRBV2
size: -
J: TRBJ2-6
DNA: TGTGCCAGCGATTCCGGGAGCTCTGGGGCCAACGTCCTGACTTTC
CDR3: CASDSGSSGANVLTF

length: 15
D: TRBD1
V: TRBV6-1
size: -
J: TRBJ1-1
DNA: TGTGCCAGCATCACTCGACAGGGAGGTAACACTGAAGCTTTCTTT
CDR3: CASITRQGGNTEAFF

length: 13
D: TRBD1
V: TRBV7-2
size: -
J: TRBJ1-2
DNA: TGTGCCAGCAGCTTTTCAGGGGGCTGGGGCTACACCTTC
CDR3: CASSFSGGWGYTF

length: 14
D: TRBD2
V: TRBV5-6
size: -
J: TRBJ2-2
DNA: TGTGCCAGCAGCAGATTCGGGGGGACCGGGGAGCTGTTTTTT
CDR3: CASSRFGGTGELFF

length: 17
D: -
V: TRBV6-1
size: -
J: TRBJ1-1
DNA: TGTGCCAGCAGTGAAGCGGGCTGGTGGAGGGGTAATACTGAAGCTTTCTTT
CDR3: CASSEAGWWRGNTEAFF

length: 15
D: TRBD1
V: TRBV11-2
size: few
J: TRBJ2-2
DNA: TGTGCCAGCAGTTATCGGACAGGGGACACCGGGGAGCTGTTTTTT
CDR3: CASSYRTGDTGELFF

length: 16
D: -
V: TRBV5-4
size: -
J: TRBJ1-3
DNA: TGTGCCAGCAGCACCTACGGGCAGGGAGGAGGAAACACCATATATTTT
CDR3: CASSTYGQGGGNTIYF

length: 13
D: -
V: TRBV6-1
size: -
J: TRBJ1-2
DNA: TGTGCCAGTGGCTGGGCGAAGAACTATGGCTACACCTTC
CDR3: CASGWAKNYGYTF

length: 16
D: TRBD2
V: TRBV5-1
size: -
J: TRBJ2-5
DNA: TGCGCCAGCAGCTTGGCTAGCGGGGGCCCACAAGAGACCCAGTACTTC
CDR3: CASSLASGGPQETQYF

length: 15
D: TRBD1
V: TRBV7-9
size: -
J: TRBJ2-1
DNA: TGTGCCAGCAGCGCAGGGGGACAGGGCGGCGCTGAGCAGTTCTTC
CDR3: CASSAGGQGGAEQFF

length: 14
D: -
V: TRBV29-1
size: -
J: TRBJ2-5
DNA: TGCAGCGTTCAAGATAGGGGTCGGTCAGAGACCCAGTACTTC
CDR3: CSVQDRGRSETQYF

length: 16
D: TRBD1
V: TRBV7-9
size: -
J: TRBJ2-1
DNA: TGTGCCAGCAGCTTAGGGGGACAGGGGAAAATTGATGAGCAGTTCTTC
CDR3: CASSLGGQGKIDEQFF

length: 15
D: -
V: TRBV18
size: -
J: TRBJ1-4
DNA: TGTGCCAGCTCACCACGGGGAGGGGCGGAGGAAAAACTGTTTTTT
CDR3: CASSPRGGAEEKLFF

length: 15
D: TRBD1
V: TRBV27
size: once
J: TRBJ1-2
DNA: TGTGCCAGCAGTAGGGGGACAGGGGAGAACTATGGCTACACCTTC
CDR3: CASSRGTGENYGYTF

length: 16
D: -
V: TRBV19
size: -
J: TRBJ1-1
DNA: TGTGCCAGTAGTATAGTCTTAGGGAGTCGGAACACTGAAGCTTTCTTT
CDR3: CASSIVLGSRNTEAFF

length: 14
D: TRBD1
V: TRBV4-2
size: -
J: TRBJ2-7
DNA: TGTGCCAGCAGCCAACCGGACAGGGCCTACGAGCAGTACTTC
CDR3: CASSQPDRAYEQYF

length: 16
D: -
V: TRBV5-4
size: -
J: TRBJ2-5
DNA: TGTGCCAGCAGCTCCATGAGCGGACTGCTCGCAGAGACCCAGTACTTC
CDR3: CASSSMSGLLAETQYF

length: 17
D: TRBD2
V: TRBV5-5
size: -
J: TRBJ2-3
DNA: TGTGCCAGCAGCTTGCACGTAGCGGGGACTAACACAGATACGCAGTATTTT
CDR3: CASSLHVAGTNTDTQYF

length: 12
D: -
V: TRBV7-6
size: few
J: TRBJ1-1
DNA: TGTGCCAGCAGCTTAAATCGAGGTGAAGCTTTCTTT
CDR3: CASSLNRGEAFF

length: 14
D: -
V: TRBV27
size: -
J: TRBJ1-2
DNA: TGTGCCAGCAGTGTCCGGGACACTAACTATGGCTACACCTTC
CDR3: CASSVRDTNYGYTF

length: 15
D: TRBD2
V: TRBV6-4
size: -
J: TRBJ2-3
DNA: TGTGCCAGCAGTGACGGGAGCGGGGGCACAGATACGCAGTATTTT
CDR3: CASSDGSGGTDTQYF

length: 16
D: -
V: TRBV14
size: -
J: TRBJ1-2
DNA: TGTGCCAGCAGCCGAAGGCTCCCAGGGAAGGAATATGGCTACACCTTC
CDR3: CASSRRLPGKEYGYTF

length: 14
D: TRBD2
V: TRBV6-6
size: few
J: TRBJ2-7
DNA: TGTGCCAGCAGTTACCTAGCGGGGGCGTACGAGCAGTACTTC
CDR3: CASSYLAGAYEQYF

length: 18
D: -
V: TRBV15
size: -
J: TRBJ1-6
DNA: TGTGCCACCAGCAGGACCCAGCCGGGAGGTGGAGTCTATTCACCCCTCCACTTT
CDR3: CATSRTQPGGGVYSPLHF

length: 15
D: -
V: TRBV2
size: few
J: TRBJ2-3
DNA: TGTGCCAGCAGTGAAGGCGGGGCTGGCGCAGATACGCAGTATTTT
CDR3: CASSEGGAGADTQYF

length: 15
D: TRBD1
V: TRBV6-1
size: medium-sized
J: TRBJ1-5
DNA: TGTGCCAGCAGCGGGGGACAGGGGGCTAATCAGCCCCAGCATTTT
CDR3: CASSGGQGANQPQHF

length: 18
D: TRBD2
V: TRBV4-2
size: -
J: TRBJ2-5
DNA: TGTGCCAGCAGCCAAGATCACAGGCTAGCGGGGGCGCCTGAGACCCAGTACTTC
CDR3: CASSQDHRLAGAPETQYF

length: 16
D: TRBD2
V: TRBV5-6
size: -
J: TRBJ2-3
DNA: TGTGCCAGCAGCTCTGGGACTAGCGGGGTCACAGATACGCAGTATTTT
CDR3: CASSSGTSGVTDTQYF

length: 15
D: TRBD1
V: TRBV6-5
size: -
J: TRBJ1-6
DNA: TGTGCCAGCAGTTACTCGACAGGGGGTAATTCACCCCTCCACTTT
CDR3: CASSYSTGGNSPLHF